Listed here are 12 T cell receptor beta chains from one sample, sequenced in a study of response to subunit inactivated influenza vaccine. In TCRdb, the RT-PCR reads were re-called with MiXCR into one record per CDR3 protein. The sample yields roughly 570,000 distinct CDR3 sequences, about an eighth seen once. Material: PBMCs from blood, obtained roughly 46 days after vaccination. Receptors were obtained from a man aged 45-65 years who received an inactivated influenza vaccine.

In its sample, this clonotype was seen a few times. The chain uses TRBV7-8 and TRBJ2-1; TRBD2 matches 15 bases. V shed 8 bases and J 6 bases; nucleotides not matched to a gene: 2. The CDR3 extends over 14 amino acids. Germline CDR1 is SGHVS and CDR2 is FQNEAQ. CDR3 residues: CASRGLAGGNEQFF. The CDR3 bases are TGTGCCAGCCGGGGACTAGCGGGAGGCAATGAGCAGTTCTTC.

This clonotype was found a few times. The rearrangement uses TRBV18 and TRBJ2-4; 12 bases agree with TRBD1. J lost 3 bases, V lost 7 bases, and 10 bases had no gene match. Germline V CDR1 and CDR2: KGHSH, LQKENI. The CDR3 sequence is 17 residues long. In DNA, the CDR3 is TGTGCCAGCTTAACCGGGACAGGGGGCTTCGGCAAAAACATTCAGTACTTC. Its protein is CASLTGTGGFGKNIQYF.

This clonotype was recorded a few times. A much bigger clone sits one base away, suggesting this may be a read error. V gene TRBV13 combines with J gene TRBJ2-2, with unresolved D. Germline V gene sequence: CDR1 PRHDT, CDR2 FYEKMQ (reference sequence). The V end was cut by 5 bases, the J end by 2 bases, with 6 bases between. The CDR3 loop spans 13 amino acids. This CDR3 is CASSMVNTGELFF. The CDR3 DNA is TGTGCCAGCAGCATGGTTAACACCGGGGAGCTGTTTTTT. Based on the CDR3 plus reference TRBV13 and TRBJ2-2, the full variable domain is AAGVIQSPRHLIKEKRETATLKCYPIPRHDTVYWYQQGPGQDPQFLISFYEKMQSDKGSIPDRFSAQQFSDYHSELNMSSLELGDSALYFCASSMVNTGELFFGEGSRLTVL.

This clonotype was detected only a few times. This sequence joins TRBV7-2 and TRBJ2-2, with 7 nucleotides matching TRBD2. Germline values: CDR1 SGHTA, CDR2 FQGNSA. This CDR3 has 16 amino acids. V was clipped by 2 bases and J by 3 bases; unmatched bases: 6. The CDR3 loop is CASSLMASGYTGELFF. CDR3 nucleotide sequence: TGTGCCAGCAGCTTAATGGCTAGCGGATACACCGGGGAGCTGTTTTTT.

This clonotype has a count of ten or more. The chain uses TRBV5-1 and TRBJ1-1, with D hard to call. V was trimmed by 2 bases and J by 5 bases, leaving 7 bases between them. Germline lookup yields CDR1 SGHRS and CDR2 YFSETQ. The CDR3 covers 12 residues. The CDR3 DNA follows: TGCGCCAGCAGCTTTGAGGATACTGAAGCTTTCTTT. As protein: CASSFEDTEAFF.

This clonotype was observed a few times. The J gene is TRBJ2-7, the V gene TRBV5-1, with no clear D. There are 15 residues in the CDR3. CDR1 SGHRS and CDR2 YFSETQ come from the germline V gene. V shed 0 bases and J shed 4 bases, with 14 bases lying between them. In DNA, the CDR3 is TGCGCCAGCAGCTTGGCTTCGGATGCCCTATACGAGCAGTACTTC. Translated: CASSLASDALYEQYF.

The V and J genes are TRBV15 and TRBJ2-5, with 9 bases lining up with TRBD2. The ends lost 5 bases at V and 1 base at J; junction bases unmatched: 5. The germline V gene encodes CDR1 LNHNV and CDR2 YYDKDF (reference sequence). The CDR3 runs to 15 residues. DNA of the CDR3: TGTGCCACCAGCTTACGAGCGGGGGGCCAAGAGACCCAGTACTTC. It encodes CATSLRAGGQETQYF.

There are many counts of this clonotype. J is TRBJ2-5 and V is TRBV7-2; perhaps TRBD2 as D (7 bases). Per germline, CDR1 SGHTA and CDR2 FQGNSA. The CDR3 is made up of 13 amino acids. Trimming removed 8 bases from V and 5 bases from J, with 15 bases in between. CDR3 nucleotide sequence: TGTGCCAGCTCTAGGGGGGGGTCGGAGACCCAGTACTTC. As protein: CASSRGGSETQYF.

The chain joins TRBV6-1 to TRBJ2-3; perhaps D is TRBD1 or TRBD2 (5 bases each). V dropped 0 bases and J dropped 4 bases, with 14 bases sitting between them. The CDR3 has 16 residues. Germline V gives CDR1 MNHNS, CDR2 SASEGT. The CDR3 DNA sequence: TGTGCCAGCAGTGAAGCCGGGACGCCGACCCCAGATACGCAGTATTTT. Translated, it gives CASSEAGTPTPDTQYF.

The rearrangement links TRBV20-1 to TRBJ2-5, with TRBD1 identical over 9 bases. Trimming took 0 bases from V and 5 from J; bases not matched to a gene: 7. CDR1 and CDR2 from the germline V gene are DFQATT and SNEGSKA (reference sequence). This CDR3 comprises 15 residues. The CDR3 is CSARDAQGAAETQYF. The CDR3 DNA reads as TGCAGTGCTAGAGATGCACAGGGGGCCGCCGAGACCCAGTACTTC.

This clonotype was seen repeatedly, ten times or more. CDR3 protein: CATSRDTADTQYF. The CDR3, as DNA: TGTGCCACCAGCAGAGATACTGCAGATACGCAGTATTTT. This chain connects TRBV15 to TRBJ2-3; no reliable D call. The CDR3 spans 13 residues. The V gene lost 0 bases and the J gene lost 4 bases, with 5 bases spanning the gap. Germline lookup yields CDR1 LNHNV and CDR2 YYDKDF (reference sequence).

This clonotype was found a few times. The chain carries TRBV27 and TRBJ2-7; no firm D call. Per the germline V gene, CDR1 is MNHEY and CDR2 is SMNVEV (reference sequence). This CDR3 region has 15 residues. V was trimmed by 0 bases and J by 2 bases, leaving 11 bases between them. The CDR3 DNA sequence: TGTGCCAGCAGTTTATCGATTGGGTCTACCTACGAGCAGTACTTC. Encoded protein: CASSLSIGSTYEQYF.